A selection of T cell receptor beta chains follows, all from one sample in a study of shared clonotypes between healthy human individuals. Assay used: immunoSEQ multiplex PCR; TCRdb lists only in-frame clones, some missing. The profile covers some 2.1 million clones, with roughly 96% appearing a single time and more than 0.1% taken by the ten largest. The sequencing sample was made of naive CD4+ T cells sorted from blood. The receptors were gathered from a man aged 18 to 35 in good health. CDR3s include the opening cysteine and the closing phenylalanine or tryptophan. The D gene is left open where the match is weak. The listing skips clone size in some rows; elsewhere it reads once, few, many or a size class.

TRBV18	TRBJ2-7	-	TRBD2	CASSPTAGGEQYF	TGTGCCAGCTCACCTACGGCGGGGGGAGAGCAGTACTTC
TRBV4-3	TRBJ2-1	-	TRBD2	CASSPGTSGSYEQFF	TGCGCCAGCAGCCCCGGGACTAGCGGGTCCTATGAGCAGTTCTTC
TRBV19	TRBJ1-2	once	-	CASSMAPGPYGYTF	TGTGCCAGTAGTATGGCTCCCGGACCCTATGGCTACACCTTC
TRBV25-1	TRBJ2-5	-	-	CASSISGLSSETQYF	TGTGCCAGCAGCATATCGGGACTCAGCAGCGAGACCCAGTACTTC
TRBV5-6	TRBJ1-2	-	-	CASSLGHGYTF	TGTGCCAGCAGCTTGGGCCATGGCTACACCTTC
TRBV5-4	TRBJ1-1	-	-	CASRAGAANTEAFF	TGTGCCAGCAGGGCCGGGGCCGCGAACACTGAAGCTTTCTTT
TRBV5-5	TRBJ2-1	-	-	CASSLGPESYNEQFF	TGTGCCAGCAGCTTGGGGCCCGAGTCCTACAATGAGCAGTTCTTC
TRBV4-3	TRBJ2-7	-	-	CASSQDAVGEQYF	TGCGCCAGCAGCCAAGACGCGGTCGGCGAGCAGTACTTC
TRBV9	TRBJ2-1	-	TRBD2	CASSVGTSGLYNEQFF	TGTGCCAGCAGCGTAGGAACTAGCGGGCTCTACAATGAGCAGTTCTTC
TRBV19	TRBJ1-5	-	TRBD1	CASVRQGSNQPQHF	TGTGCCAGTGTACGACAGGGCAGTAATCAGCCCCAGCATTTT
TRBV6-1	TRBJ2-4	-	-	CASYELQGRGNIQYF	TGTGCCAGTTACGAACTACAGGGTAGGGGAAACATTCAGTACTTC
TRBV7-2	TRBJ2-2	-	-	CASSSGGGELFF	TGTGCCAGCAGCTCCGGAGGCGGGGAGCTGTTTTTT
TRBV27	TRBJ1-5	-	-	CASALGSVGNQPQHF	TGTGCCAGCGCTTTAGGGAGTGTAGGGAATCAGCCCCAGCATTTT
TRBV5-4	TRBJ2-2	-	TRBD2	CASSSGSGGTGELFF	TGTGCCAGCAGCAGTGGTAGCGGGGGGACCGGGGAGCTGTTTTTT
TRBV7-8	TRBJ2-1	-	-	CASSQWGDFYNEQFF	TGTGCCAGCAGCCAGTGGGGCGACTTCTACAATGAGCAGTTCTTC
TRBV5-1	TRBJ2-7	-	-	CASSSQGFEQYF	TGCGCCAGCAGCTCCCAGGGTTTTGAGCAGTACTTC
TRBV6-6	TRBJ1-2	-	-	CASGAMANYGYTF	TGTGCCAGCGGGGCTATGGCTAACTATGGCTACACCTTC
TRBV28	TRBJ2-2	-	TRBD1	CASSSLDRVKAGELFF	TGTGCCAGCAGTTCTTTGGACAGGGTGAAGGCCGGGGAGCTGTTTTTT
TRBV25-1	TRBJ1-4	-	TRBD1	CASSPRGGTGAEKLFF	TGTGCCAGCAGTCCAAGAGGGGGGACAGGCGCCGAAAAACTGTTTTTT
TRBV7-9	TRBJ2-2	-	TRBD2	CALASGSGTGELFF	TGTGCCCTAGCTAGCGGGAGCGGCACCGGGGAGCTGTTTTTT
TRBV4-1	TRBJ1-1	-	-	CASSHRGGGLNTEAFF	TGCGCCAGCAGCCACCGCGGGGGGGGCCTAAACACTGAAGCTTTCTTT
TRBV5-1	TRBJ1-5	-	TRBD1	CASSLPLWTGPYSNQPQHF	TGCGCCAGCAGCTTGCCCCTTTGGACAGGACCTTATAGCAATCAGCCCCAGCATTTT
TRBV10-3	TRBJ1-6	-	-	CAITPSDNSPLHF	TGTGCCATCACCCCGTCGGATAATTCACCCCTCCACTTT
TRBV9	TRBJ2-5	-	TRBD1	CASSLPAHNRGDGETQYF	TGTGCCAGCAGCCTCCCAGCCCATAACAGGGGGGACGGAGAGACCCAGTACTTC
TRBV30	TRBJ2-2	-	-	CAWSVRTTGELFF	TGTGCCTGGAGTGTTAGGACCACCGGGGAGCTGTTTTTT
TRBV6-1	TRBJ2-7	-	TRBD1	CASRETGGPYEQYF	TGTGCCAGCAGAGAGACAGGGGGACCCTACGAGCAGTACTTC
TRBV5-6	TRBJ2-7	-	TRBD2	CASAPGLAASETYEQYF	TGTGCCAGCGCCCCCGGACTAGCGGCCTCAGAGACCTACGAGCAGTACTTC
TRBV10-3	TRBJ2-1	-	TRBD2	CAISDLAGANEFF	TGTGCCATCAGTGACCTAGCGGGAGCAAATGAGTTCTTC
TRBV9	TRBJ1-2	-	-	CASSVVSTEINHGYTF	TGTGCCAGCAGCGTAGTGTCGACAGAAATAAATCATGGCTACACCTTC
TRBV28	TRBJ2-3	-	-	CASSSGHTDTQYF	TGTGCCAGCAGTTCCGGGCACACAGATACGCAGTATTTT